This T cell receptor (beta chain) was obtained from a study of T-cell reconstitution after alpha-beta-depleted transplantation in children. The germline V gene encodes CDR1 SNHLY and CDR2 FYNNEI. V shed 6 bases and J shed 6 bases, with 17 bases lying between them. This CDR3 has 14 amino acids. It was with unique molecular identifiers that the TCRbeta library was prepared. TCRdb reanalysed the PCR reads using MiXCR and keeps one entry per CDR3 protein. Of approximately 420,000 distinct CDR3 sequences listed, around 9.9% are singletons. This clonotype was picked up many times. V is TRBV2 and J is TRBJ1-2; maybe TRBD1 (6 bases). The sequencing here drew on PBMCs from the stem cell graft donor, taken from the stem cell graft. The sequence derives from a human donor who donated a stem cell graft to a child with acute myeloid leukemia. CDR3 sequence: CASRGAQGNHGYTF. The CDR3 DNA follows: TGTGCCAGCAGAGGGGCCCAGGGGAATCATGGCTACACCTTC.